Included here is one T cell receptor (beta chain) sequence, with context. The antigen is unknown. This may be a read error, as it is one base from a much larger clone. This CDR3 region has 14 residues. Germline lookup yields CDR1 SGHAT and CDR2 FQNNGV. The source of the sample is a study of molecular identifiers for immune sequencing clone quantification. Whole-study results and caveats: Sizes of highly expanded clones could be underestimated through identical TCRs sharing a barcode.

One entry per CDR3 protein results from TCRdb running MiXCR on the PCR reads. Of about 640,000 distinct CDR3 sequences in the sample, about 20% were seen once. Input material: naive CD8+ T cells from blood, with Jurkat cell RNA spiked in. Described subset: FACS-sorted CD8+CD4-CCR7+CD45RA+ naive T cells. The origin of this receptor is a human donor in good health. Some libraries in this study had Jurkat cell RNA spiked in. V usage is TRBV11-2 and J usage is TRBJ2-7, with 7 bases identical to TRBD2. The CDR3 loop is CASGFARGAYEQYF. In DNA, the CDR3 is TGTGCCAGCGGCTTCGCCCGGGGGGCCTACGAGCAGTACTTC.